These T cell receptor beta chains were read from a single sample in a study of CD8 T cells in Susac syndrome. TCRdb reprocessed the immunoSEQ multiplex PCR reads via MiXCR and lists one record per CDR3 protein. In the table there are more than 150,000 distinct CDR3 sequences, around 94% of which are singletons. Sequenced sample: CD4+ T cells from PBMCs. Receptor source: a human donor in good health. The CDR3 runs from the conserved cysteine through the conserved F or W. A D gene is named only where the DNA matches it firmly. The size field is filled for only some rows; it gives once, few, many or a size class.

.	.	15	TRBJ2-1	TRBV20-1	CSAPRRKSSYNEQFF	TGCAGTGCTCCGCGAAGGAAAAGCTCCTACAATGAGCAGTTCTTC
.	TRBD1	14	TRBJ2-7	TRBV25-1	CASSELDRGNEQYF	TGTGCCAGCAGTGAATTGGACAGGGGGAACGAGCAGTACTTC
once	TRBD1	13	TRBJ1-4	TRBV4-3	CASGDRVNEKLFF	TGCGCCAGCGGGGACAGGGTTAATGAAAAACTGTTTTTT
.	.	12	TRBJ2-3	TRBV5-4	CASSIDGNTQYF	TGTGCCAGCAGTATTGATGGGAATACGCAGTATTTT
.	.	16	TRBJ1-2	TRBV4-3	CASSPNAAENNYGYTF	TGCGCCAGCAGCCCGAACGCCGCGGAGAATAACTATGGCTACACCTTC
.	TRBD1	14	TRBJ2-1	TRBV5-4	CASSGQGNYNEQFF	TGTGCCAGCAGCGGACAGGGCAACTACAATGAGCAGTTCTTC
.	TRBD1	15	TRBJ2-3	TRBV9	CASSAPGGLTDTQYF	TGTGCCAGCAGCGCCCCAGGGGGCCTTACAGATACGCAGTATTTT
.	.	16	TRBJ1-5	TRBV3-1	CASSETHGTPNQPQHF	TGTGCCAGCAGCGAAACCCACGGGACCCCCAATCAGCCCCAGCATTTT
.	TRBD1	14	TRBJ2-7	TRBV19	CASSSGTGAYEQYF	TGTGCCAGTAGTTCCGGGACAGGGGCCTACGAGCAGTACTTC
.	.	12	TRBJ2-3	TRBV29-1	CSGLRGTDTQYF	TGCAGCGGTCTAAGGGGCACAGATACGCAGTATTTT
.	TRBD2	16	TRBJ2-1	TRBV4-3	CASSHGTSGDYNEQFF	TGCGCCAGCAGCCACGGGACTAGCGGGGACTACAATGAGCAGTTCTTC
once	.	12	TRBJ2-3	TRBV20-1	CSALRGIDTQYF	TGCAGTGCTTTGCGGGGAATCGATACGCAGTATTTT
.	.	13	TRBJ2-7	TRBV2	CASTRLLPYEQYF	TGTGCCAGCACGAGACTACTACCCTACGAGCAGTACTTC
.	.	15	TRBJ2-1	TRBV27	CASTPRRQTRGEQFF	TGTGCCAGCACCCCACGGAGACAGACACGGGGTGAGCAGTTCTTC
once	.	15	TRBJ2-7	TRBV4-3	CASSQDAAGNYEQYF	TGCGCCAGCAGCCAAGATGCGGCGGGGAACTACGAGCAGTACTTC
.	.	14	TRBJ2-7	TRBV12-3/TRBV12-4	CASSFGRASYEQYF	TGTGCCAGCAGTTTTGGCAGGGCCTCCTACGAGCAGTACTTC
.	TRBD1	14	TRBJ2-2	TRBV28	CASRRQGDTGELFF	TGTGCCAGCAGGCGACAGGGCGACACCGGGGAGCTGTTTTTT